This TCR beta chain was sequenced in a study of T cell responses to AZD1222 COVID-19 vaccine. Study in general: Pooled samples include second doses given at about 4 or 12 weeks.

CDR1 is MNHEY, CDR2 SVGAGI, per germline. The V end lost 7 bases, the J end lost 2 bases, and 15 bases lay between the germline ends. This CDR3 is built from 14 residues. Findings of the study overall: Seropositive AZD1222 recipients at baseline numbered only 6 or 7. Clonal diversity was possibly underestimated, and the donors were mostly white British, with more females. Epitopes outside B.1.351 and B.1.1.7 mutated regions reportedly drew nearly half of spike TCRs.

Points on this clone: Its antigen is undetermined.

Profiling relied on immunoSEQ multiplex PCR, and the TCRdb table lists in-frame clones only, not all of them. The data contain some 100,000 clones, 80% to 90% of them singletons. This rearrangement joins TRBV6-5 to TRBJ2-7; D is perhaps TRBD1 (6 bases). The starting material was peripheral blood, obtained on day 0 of AZD1222 vaccination. The sequence was obtained from an adult in good health. This CDR3 reads CASMIYRQAYEQYF. The CDR3, as DNA: TGTGCCAGCATGATTTATCGACAGGCCTACGAGCAGTACTTC.